This T cell receptor beta chain was found in a study of CD8 T cells in Susac syndrome. Study-level points and caveats: The study conceded that relatively few individuals underwent its TCR sequencing and HLA analysis.

TCR beta sequences were obtained from blood CD8+ and CD4+ T cells. The recently defined diagnostic criteria for definite or probable disease were met by the Susac syndrome patients. RNA amounts of roughly 0.45 to 1 ug underwent reverse transcription with random hexamers. Multiplex PCR with immunoSEQ amplified the TCR beta CDR3 across 54 Vbeta and 13 Jbeta. TCRdb fed the immunoSEQ multiplex PCR reads into MiXCR, producing one record per CDR3 protein. The sample includes about 53,000 distinct CDR3 sequences, just under 95% of them seen just once. Remarks on this clonotype: The antigen is undetermined.

This CDR3 region has 12 residues. Trimming pared 2 bases from V and 7 bases from J, leaving 8 bases between. The V call is TRBV12-3 or TRBV12-4, the J call TRBJ1-1; D is unresolved. The source material was CD8+ T cells from PBMCs. This TCR came from a human donor with Susac syndrome. The CDR3: CASSLQGNEAFF. The DNA of the CDR3 is TGTGCCAGCAGTTTACAAGGGAATGAAGCTTTCTTT.